The present entry profiles one T cell receptor (beta chain) with its context. Its antigen is not known. Germline trimming cut 3 bases from V and 2 bases from J; bases unmatched to any gene: 4. This CDR3 spans 15 amino acids. Germline values: CDR1 SGHNT, CDR2 YYREEE (reference sequence). These data belong to a study of cytomegalovirus exposure and HLA in healthy donors. Overall study: The same platform was used for the roughly 110 validation repertoires as for the approximately 670 first-cohort repertoires, as reported in a later analysis.

Points from the study as a whole: As confirmed in vitro, a few CMV-associated chains were specific for CMV antigens. Among TCR sequences, most were rare, though some public TCRs appeared in many donors. There were approximately 150 TCR beta chains listed as cytomegalovirus-associated.

The table came from immunoSEQ multiplex PCR; TCRdb's copy has only in-frame clones and leaves some out. The sample holds almost 200,000 clones, approximately 78% seen once. This TCR was sampled from a woman in her 30s in good health and CMV-seronegative. Material: PBMCs. The chain employs TRBV5-4 and TRBJ2-7; TRBD2 aligns across 11 bases. CDR3 loop: CASSSASGRPYEQYF. Written as DNA, the CDR3 is TGTGCCAGCAGCTCCGCTAGCGGGAGGCCCTACGAGCAGTACTTC.